This TCR beta chain derives from a study of T cell responses to AZD1222 COVID-19 vaccine. Study results and caveats: Only six people who got AZD1222 tested seropositive at baseline. No repertoire was sampled before or during the peak T cell response, only after it.

Generated by immunoSEQ multiplex PCR, the TCRdb table keeps only in-frame clones and is missing some. The profile shows tens of thousands of clones, approximately 90% of them singletons. On this clone itself: What it recognizes is unknown.

The clonotype was recovered from an adult who received the AZD1222 COVID-19 vaccine. The material sequenced was peripheral blood, taken 28 days after the second AZD1222 dose.

Written as DNA, the CDR3 is TGTGCCACTCAGACGGGCAACTATGGCTACACCTTC. This gives the protein CATQTGNYGYTF. This sequence joins TRBV19 and TRBJ1-2; no clear D gene. Trimming left V 10 bases short and J 2 bases short, with 11 bases between. The CDR3 sequence is 12 residues long. Per germline, CDR1 LNHDA and CDR2 SQIVND (reference sequence).